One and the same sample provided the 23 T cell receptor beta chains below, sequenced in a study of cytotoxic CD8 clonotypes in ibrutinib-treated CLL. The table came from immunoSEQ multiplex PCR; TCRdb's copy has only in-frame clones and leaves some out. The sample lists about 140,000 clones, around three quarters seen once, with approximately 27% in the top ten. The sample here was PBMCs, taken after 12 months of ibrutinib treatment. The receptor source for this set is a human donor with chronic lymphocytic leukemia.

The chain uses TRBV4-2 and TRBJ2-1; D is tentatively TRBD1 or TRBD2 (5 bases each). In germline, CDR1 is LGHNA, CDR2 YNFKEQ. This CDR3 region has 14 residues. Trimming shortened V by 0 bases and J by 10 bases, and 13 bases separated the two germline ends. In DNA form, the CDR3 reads TGTGCCAGCAGCCAAGATAGAGAGGGGTACGAGCAGTTCTTC. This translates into CASSQDREGYEQFF.

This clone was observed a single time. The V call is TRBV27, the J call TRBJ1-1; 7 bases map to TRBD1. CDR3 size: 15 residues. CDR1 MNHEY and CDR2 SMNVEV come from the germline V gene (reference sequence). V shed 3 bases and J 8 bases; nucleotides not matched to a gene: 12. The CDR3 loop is CASSFWSRQGAEAFF. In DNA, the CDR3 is TGTGCCAGCAGTTTTTGGTCGCGACAGGGTGCCGAAGCTTTCTTT.

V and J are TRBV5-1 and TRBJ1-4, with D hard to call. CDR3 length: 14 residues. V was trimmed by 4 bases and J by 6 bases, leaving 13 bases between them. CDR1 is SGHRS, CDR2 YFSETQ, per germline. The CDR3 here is CASSPDGFDEKLFF. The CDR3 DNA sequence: TGCGCCAGCAGCCCTGACGGGTTCGATGAAAAACTGTTTTTT.

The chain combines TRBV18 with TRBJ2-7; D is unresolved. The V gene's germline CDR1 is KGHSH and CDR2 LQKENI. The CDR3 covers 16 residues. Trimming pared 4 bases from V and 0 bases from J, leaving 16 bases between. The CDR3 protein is CASSRPLGSFSYEQYF. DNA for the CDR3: TGTGCCAGCTCACGTCCCCTTGGGTCCTTCTCCTACGAGCAGTACTTC.

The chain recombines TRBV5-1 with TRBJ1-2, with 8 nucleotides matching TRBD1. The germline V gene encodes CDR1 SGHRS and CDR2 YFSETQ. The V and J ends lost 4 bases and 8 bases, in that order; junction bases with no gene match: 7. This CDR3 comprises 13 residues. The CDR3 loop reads CASSRPTGDGYTF. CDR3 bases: TGCGCCAGCAGCCGACCGACAGGGGACGGCTACACCTTC.

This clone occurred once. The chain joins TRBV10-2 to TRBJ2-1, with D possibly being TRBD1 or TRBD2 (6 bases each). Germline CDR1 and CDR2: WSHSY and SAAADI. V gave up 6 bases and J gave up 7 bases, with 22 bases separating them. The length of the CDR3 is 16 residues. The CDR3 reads CASSPQASERGNEQFF. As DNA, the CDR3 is TGCGCCAGCAGCCCCCAGGCTAGCGAGAGGGGGAATGAGCAGTTCTTC.

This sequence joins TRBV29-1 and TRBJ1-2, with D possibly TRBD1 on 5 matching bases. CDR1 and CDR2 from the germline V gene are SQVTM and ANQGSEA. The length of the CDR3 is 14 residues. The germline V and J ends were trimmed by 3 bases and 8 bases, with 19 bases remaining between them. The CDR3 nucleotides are TGCAGCGTTGAGAAAGGGGTTGGTTTAGGGGGCTACACCTTC. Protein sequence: CSVEKGVGLGGYTF.

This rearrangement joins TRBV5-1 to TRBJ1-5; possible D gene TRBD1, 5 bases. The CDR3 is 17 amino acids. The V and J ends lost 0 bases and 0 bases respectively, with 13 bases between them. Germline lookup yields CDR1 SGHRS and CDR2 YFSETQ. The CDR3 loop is CASSLALHRYSNQPQHF. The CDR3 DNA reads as TGCGCCAGCAGCTTGGCCCTACACAGGTATAGCAATCAGCCCCAGCATTTT.

This CDR3 is CASSGSSATNSGNTIYF. In nucleotides, the CDR3 is TGCGCCAGCAGCGGAAGCAGTGCGACCAACTCTGGAAACACCATATATTTT. The chain carries TRBV5-1 and TRBJ1-3, with unresolved D. CDR1 and CDR2 (germline): SGHRS, YFSETQ. The V end lost 4 bases, the J end lost 0 bases, and 17 bases lay between the germline ends. The CDR3 contains 17 residues.

This CDR3 is CASSLLSGVDEQFF. The CDR3 coding sequence is TGTGCCAGCAGTTTACTGTCGGGAGTTGATGAGCAGTTCTTC. The chain combines TRBV27 with TRBJ2-1, with D possibly being TRBD2 (6 bases). CDR3 length: 14 residues. Germline CDR1 reads MNHEY; CDR2 reads SMNVEV (reference sequence). V lost 2 bases and J lost 8, with 13 bases in between.

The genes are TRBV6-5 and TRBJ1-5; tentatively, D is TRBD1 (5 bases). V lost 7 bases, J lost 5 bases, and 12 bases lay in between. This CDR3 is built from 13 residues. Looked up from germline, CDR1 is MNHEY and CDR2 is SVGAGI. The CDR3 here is CASTRQRYQPQHF. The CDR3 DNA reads TGTGCCAGCACTCGACAGCGCTATCAGCCCCAGCATTTT.

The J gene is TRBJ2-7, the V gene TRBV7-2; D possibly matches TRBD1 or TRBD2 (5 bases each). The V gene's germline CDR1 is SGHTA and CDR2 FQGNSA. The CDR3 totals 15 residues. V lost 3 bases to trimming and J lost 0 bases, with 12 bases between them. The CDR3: CASSFLQGASYEQYF. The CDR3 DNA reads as TGTGCCAGCAGCTTCCTTCAGGGAGCCTCCTACGAGCAGTACTTC.

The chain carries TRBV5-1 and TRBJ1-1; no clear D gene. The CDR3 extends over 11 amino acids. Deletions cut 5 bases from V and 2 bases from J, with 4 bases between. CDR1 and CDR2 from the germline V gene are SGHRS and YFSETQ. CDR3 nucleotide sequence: TGCGCCAGCAGAGGCAACACTGAAGCTTTCTTT. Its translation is CASRGNTEAFF.

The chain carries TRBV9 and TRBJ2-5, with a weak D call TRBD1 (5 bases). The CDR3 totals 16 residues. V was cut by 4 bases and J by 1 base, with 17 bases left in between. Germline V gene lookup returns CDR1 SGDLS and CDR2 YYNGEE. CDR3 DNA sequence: TGTGCCAGCAGCTCTGGACAAGCCACCAGCCAAGAGACCCAGTACTTC. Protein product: CASSSGQATSQETQYF.

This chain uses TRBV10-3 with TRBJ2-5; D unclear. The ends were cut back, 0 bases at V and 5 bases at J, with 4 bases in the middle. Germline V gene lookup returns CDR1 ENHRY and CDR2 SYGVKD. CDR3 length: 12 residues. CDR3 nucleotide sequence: TGTGCCATCAGTGAGTCCGGGGAGACCCAGTACTTC. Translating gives CAISESGETQYF.

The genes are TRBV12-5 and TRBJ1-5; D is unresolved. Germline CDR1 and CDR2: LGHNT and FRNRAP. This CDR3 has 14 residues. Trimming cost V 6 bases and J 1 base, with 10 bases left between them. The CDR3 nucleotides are TGTGCTAGTGGCTTTGCTGGGAGCAATCAGCCCCAGCATTTT. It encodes CASGFAGSNQPQHF.

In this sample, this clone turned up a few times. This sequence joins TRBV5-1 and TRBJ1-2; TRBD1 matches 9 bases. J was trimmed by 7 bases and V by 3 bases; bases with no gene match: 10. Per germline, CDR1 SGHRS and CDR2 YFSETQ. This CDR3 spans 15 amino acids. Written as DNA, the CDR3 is TGCGCCAGCAGCTGGTCCGGGACAGGGACGGGTGGCTACACCTTC. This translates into CASSWSGTGTGGYTF.

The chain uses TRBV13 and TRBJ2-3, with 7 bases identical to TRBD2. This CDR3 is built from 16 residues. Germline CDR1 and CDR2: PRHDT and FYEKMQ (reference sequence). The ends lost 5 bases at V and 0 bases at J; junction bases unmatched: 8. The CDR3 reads CASSDRLGGSTDTQYF. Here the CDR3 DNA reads TGTGCCAGCAGCGATCGACTGGGGGGGAGCACAGATACGCAGTATTTT.

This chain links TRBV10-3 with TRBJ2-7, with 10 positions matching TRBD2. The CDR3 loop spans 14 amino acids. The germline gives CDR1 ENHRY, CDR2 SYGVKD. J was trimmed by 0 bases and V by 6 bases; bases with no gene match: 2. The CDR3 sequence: CAIRIAGGSYEQYF. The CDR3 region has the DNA TGTGCCATCAGGATAGCGGGGGGCTCCTACGAGCAGTACTTC.

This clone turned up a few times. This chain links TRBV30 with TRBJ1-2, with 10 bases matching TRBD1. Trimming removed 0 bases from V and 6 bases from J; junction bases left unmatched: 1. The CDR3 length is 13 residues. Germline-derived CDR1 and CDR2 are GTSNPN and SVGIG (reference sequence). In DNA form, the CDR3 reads TGTGCCTGGAGTGTAGGGACAGGGGATGGCTACACCTTC. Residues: CAWSVGTGDGYTF.

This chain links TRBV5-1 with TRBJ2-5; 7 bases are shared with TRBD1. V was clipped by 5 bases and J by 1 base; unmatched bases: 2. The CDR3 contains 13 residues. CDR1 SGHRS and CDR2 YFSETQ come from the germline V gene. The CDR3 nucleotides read TGCGCCAGCAGATGGGACAGCCAAGAGACCCAGTACTTC. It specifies CASRWDSQETQYF.

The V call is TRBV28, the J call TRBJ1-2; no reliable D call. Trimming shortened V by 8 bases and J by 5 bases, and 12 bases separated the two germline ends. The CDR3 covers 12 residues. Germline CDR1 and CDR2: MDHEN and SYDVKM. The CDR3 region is CASGGSNYGYTF. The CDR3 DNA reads TGTGCCAGCGGAGGATCCAATTATGGCTACACCTTC.

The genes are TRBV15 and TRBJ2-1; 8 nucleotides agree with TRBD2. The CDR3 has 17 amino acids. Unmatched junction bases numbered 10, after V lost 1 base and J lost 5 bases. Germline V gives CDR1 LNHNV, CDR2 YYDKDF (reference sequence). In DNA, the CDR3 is TGTGCCACCAGCAGAGCGCCAAGCGGGAGTCTCAACAATGAGCAGTTCTTC. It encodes CATSRAPSGSLNNEQFF.